This entry concerns a single T cell receptor beta chain. Its specificity is not known. The entry originates in a study of response to subunit inactivated influenza vaccine. Overall study results and limits: It was the authors' suggestion that each seasonal influenza vaccination recruits few new T cells.

TCRdb passed the RT-PCR reads through MiXCR, listing each CDR3 protein once. This sample has around 760,000 distinct CDR3 sequences, with over 11% found just once. Trimming took 4 bases from V and 0 from J; bases not matched to a gene: 4. This CDR3 spans 14 amino acids. Looked up from germline, CDR1 is SQVTM and CDR2 is ANQGSEA. The chain has TRBV29-1 and TRBJ2-3; TRBD2 agrees at 7 bases. Sequenced here: PBMCs from blood, sampled 14 days before vaccination. This clonotype was obtained from a man in his forties or fifties who received an inactivated influenza vaccine. The CDR3 DNA follows: TGCAGCGTTGCGAGCGGGACGAGCACAGATACGCAGTATTTT. Translation gives CSVASGTSTDTQYF.